These 26 T cell receptor beta chains were sequenced from one sample in a study of T-cell reconstitution after alpha-beta-depleted transplantation in children. A TCRbeta library incorporating unique molecular identifiers was prepared. TCRdb fed the PCR reads into MiXCR, producing one record per CDR3 protein. Here the sample spans around 370,000 distinct CDR3 sequences, 10% being singletons. The material was PBMCs from the stem cell graft donor, obtained from the stem cell graft. The receptors shown here come from a human donor who donated a stem cell graft to a child with acute lymphoblastic leukemia.

The CDR3 loop reads CASSFTGTFLYEQYF. As DNA, the CDR3 is TGTGCCAGCAGTTTCACCGGGACTTTTCTCTACGAGCAGTACTTC. The V call is TRBV27, the J call TRBJ2-7; D is perhaps TRBD2 (6 bases). CDR3 length: 15 residues. Deletions cut 3 bases from V and 3 bases from J, with 15 bases between. Germline CDR1 MNHEY, CDR2 SMNVEV (reference sequence).

The sample holds many counts of this clonotype. The V and J genes are TRBV5-1 and TRBJ2-1, with D hard to call. The germline V gene encodes CDR1 SGHRS and CDR2 YFSETQ. V was pared by 0 bases and J by 3 bases, with 4 bases between. This CDR3 contains 13 residues. CDR3 amino acids: CASSLASYNEQFF. The DNA for the CDR3 is TGCGCCAGCAGCTTGGCCAGCTACAATGAGCAGTTCTTC. The whole variable domain, remainder taken from reference TRBV5-1 and TRBJ2-1, is KAGVTQTPRYLIKTRGQQVTLSCSPISGHRSVSWYQQTPGQGLQFLFEYFSETQRNKGNFPGRFSGRQFSNSRSEMNVSTLELGDSALYLCASSLASYNEQFFGPGTRLTVL.

This clonotype was seen a few times. The CDR3 DNA is TGCAGTGCTAGGGGACAGTCTTCGAACACTGAAGCTTTCTTT. It specifies CSARGQSSNTEAFF. This chain links TRBV20-1 with TRBJ1-1, with TRBD1 identical over 7 bases. The CDR3 consists of 14 residues. J gave up 1 base and V 3 bases, and 5 bases lay outside the gene matches. The germline CDR1 and CDR2 sequences are DFQATT and SNEGSKA (reference sequence).

This rearrangement joins TRBV7-8 to TRBJ2-7, with 8 positions matching TRBD2. This CDR3 spans 15 amino acids. Germline CDR1 reads SGHVS; CDR2 reads FQNEAQ. With 5 bases clipped from V and 0 bases from J, the junction kept 6 bases outside the gene matches. DNA of the CDR3: TGTGCCAGCAGCGAACTAGCGGAAAACTCCTACGAGCAGTACTTC. Its protein product is CASSELAENSYEQYF.

This clonotype was found a few times. The chain couples TRBV29-1 to TRBJ2-1; TRBD2 might be the D (6 bases). The germline V gene has CDR1 SQVTM and CDR2 ANQGSEA. Trimming pared 7 bases from V and 7 bases from J, leaving 26 bases between. The CDR3 runs to 16 residues. CDR3 sequence reads: CSAFRRVGGVGNEQFF. CDR3 in DNA: TGCAGCGCCTTCCGGCGGGTGGGGGGAGTCGGGAATGAGCAGTTCTTC.

This chain joins TRBV20-1 and TRBJ2-3; 8 bases match TRBD1. Trimming cost V 5 bases and J 5 bases; bases outside gene matches: 9. This CDR3 is 14 amino acids long. CDR1 DFQATT and CDR2 SNEGSKA come from the germline V gene (reference sequence). The CDR3 DNA is TGCAGTGCTCAACCATGGACAGGGCTAGATACGCAGTATTTT. Translation: CSAQPWTGLDTQYF.

CDR3 sequence reads: CASSHPYTDTQYF. The CDR3 nucleotides are TGTGCCAGCAGCCACCCCTACACAGATACGCAGTATTTT. This chain links TRBV4-2 with TRBJ2-3; D uncertain. This CDR3 comprises 13 residues. V was cut by 3 bases and J by 2 bases, with 6 bases left in between. The germline V gene has CDR1 LGHNA and CDR2 YNFKEQ.

The sample holds many counts of this clonotype. The J gene is TRBJ1-1, the V gene TRBV12-3 or TRBV12-4, with TRBD1 matching 8 bases. The CDR3 runs to 14 residues. Losses at the gene ends were 7 bases for V and 8 bases for J; bases not matched to a gene: 12. The CDR3 sequence is CASTRTGPAREAFF. CDR3 DNA sequence: TGTGCCAGCACCAGGACAGGGCCAGCCAGAGAAGCTTTCTTT.

There are a few counts of this clonotype. The CDR3 reads CAIREAGGYNEQFF. CDR3 in DNA: TGTGCCATCCGGGAGGCGGGAGGTTACAATGAGCAGTTCTTC. The chain recombines TRBV10-3 with TRBJ2-1; 8 bases align to TRBD2. Per germline, CDR1 ENHRY and CDR2 SYGVKD. The V gene end was trimmed by 8 bases and the J gene end by 4 bases; junction bases not matched to a gene: 7. This CDR3 has 14 residues.

The table lists this clonotype with a count of one. CDR3 residues: CASGDGTYEQYF. CDR3 nucleotides: TGCGCCAGCGGCGACGGTACCTACGAGCAGTACTTC. The chain links TRBV10-1 to TRBJ2-7, with D uncertain. The CDR3 sequence is 12 residues long. From germline, CDR1 is WNHNN and CDR2 SYGVQD (reference sequence). Between the trimmed V and J ends, which lost 8 bases and 2 bases, there was a span of 10 bases.

The rearrangement links TRBV9 to TRBJ2-5; 9 nucleotides align to TRBD1. V lost 3 bases and J lost 1; bases outside the gene matches: 13. Germline V gives CDR1 SGDLS, CDR2 YYNGEE. This CDR3 contains 18 residues. CDR3 loop: CASSEWSGTGILQETQYF. The CDR3 nucleotides read TGTGCCAGCAGCGAGTGGTCCGGGACAGGGATCCTCCAAGAGACCCAGTACTTC.

The table lists this clonotype with a few counts. The genes are TRBV7-9 and TRBJ2-7; possibly TRBD1 for D (5 bases). Trimming stripped 2 bases from V and 6 bases from J, with 14 bases between. Germline CDR1 is SEHNR and CDR2 is FQNEAQ (reference sequence). The CDR3 has 14 amino acids. The CDR3 loop is CASSLKSGPLEQYF. The CDR3 coding sequence is TGTGCCAGCAGCTTAAAGTCAGGGCCCCTCGAGCAGTACTTC. Complete variable domain (other parts from reference TRBV7-9 and TRBJ2-7): DTGVSQNPRHKITKRGQNVTFRCDPISEHNRLYWYRQTLGQGPEFLTYFQNEAQLEKSRLLSDRFSAERPKGSFSTLEIQRTEQGDSAMYLCASSLKSGPLEQYFGPGTRLTVT.

A few counts support this clonotype. The CDR3 region is CASSPSAGVPGELFF. DNA of the CDR3: TGTGCCAGCAGCCCTTCGGCGGGAGTTCCCGGGGAGCTGTTTTTT. The chain links TRBV7-3 to TRBJ2-2, with 7 bases aligning to TRBD2. V gave up 5 bases and J gave up 6 bases; unmatched junction bases: 9. Per the germline V gene, CDR1 is SGHTA and CDR2 is FQGTGA. This CDR3 contains 15 residues.

The chain has TRBV12-5 and TRBJ1-2; TRBD1 might be the D (5 bases). CDR3 length: 16 amino acids. In germline, CDR1 is LGHNT, CDR2 FRNRAP. Trimming took off 5 bases at V and 8 bases at J, with 24 bases between the two ends. This chain's CDR3 is CASGKGHDLPLGGYTF. The CDR3, as DNA: TGTGCTAGTGGTAAAGGACACGACCTCCCTCTTGGCGGCTACACCTTC.

The genes are TRBV6-2 or TRBV6-3 and TRBJ1-1; D may be TRBD1 (5 bases). This CDR3 has 16 residues. V was cut by 2 bases and J by 5 bases, with 18 bases left in between. Germline V gene sequence: CDR1 MNHEY, CDR2 SVGEGT. The DNA of the CDR3 is TGTGCCAGCAGTTACCCCCGGGGGGGTCTAAAGACTGAAGCTTTCTTT. The encoded protein is CASSYPRGGLKTEAFF.

The V call is TRBV7-3, the J call TRBJ2-1; 10 positions match TRBD2. CDR3 length: 15 residues. Germline assignment: CDR1 SGHTA and CDR2 FQGTGA. V was clipped by 2 bases and J by 8 bases; unmatched bases: 6. The CDR3 DNA sequence: TGTGCCAGCAGCTTATGGCTAGCGGGAGTCCATGAGCAGTTCTTC. It encodes CASSLWLAGVHEQFF.

This clonotype was counted ten times or more. The gene calls are TRBV12-3 or TRBV12-4 and TRBJ1-5; D is uncertain. V was clipped by 6 bases and J by 3 bases, with 3 bases between them. The CDR3 sequence is 11 residues long. The CDR3 loop is CASSFNQPQHF. The CDR3 coding sequence is TGTGCCAGCAGCTTCAATCAGCCCCAGCATTTT.

This clonotype was observed a handful of times. The DNA for the CDR3 is TGTGCCAGCAGGCTGACCGCCGAGCAGTACTTC. This codes for CASRLTAEQYF. V is TRBV12-3 or TRBV12-4 and J is TRBJ2-7; D not resolved. V dropped 6 bases and J dropped 6 bases, with 9 bases sitting between them. The CDR3 runs 11 residues.

In this sample, this clonotype turned up many times. The rearrangement joins TRBV7-2 to TRBJ2-7, with 11 bases that match TRBD2. The trim removed 6 bases at V and 5 bases at J, leaving 6 bases unmatched. Looked up from germline, CDR1 is SGHTA and CDR2 is FQGNSA. The CDR3 is 14 residues long. The CDR3 spells CASSTTSGSNEQYF. The CDR3 DNA sequence: TGTGCCAGCAGTACCACTAGCGGGAGTAACGAGCAGTACTTC.

This clonotype was found many times. CDR3 protein: CSAITGLASDTQYF. CDR3 nucleotides: TGCAGTGCTATAACTGGGCTAGCGTCAGATACGCAGTATTTT. The chain employs TRBV20-1 and TRBJ2-3, with a tentative D call TRBD2 (6 bases). The CDR3 has 14 residues. Trimming removed 4 bases from V and 4 bases from J, with 15 bases in between. Germline V gives CDR1 DFQATT, CDR2 SNEGSKA (reference sequence).

The sample holds many counts of this clonotype. The chain recombines TRBV20-1 with TRBJ1-1, with 7 bases aligning to TRBD1. From germline, CDR1 is DFQATT and CDR2 SNEGSKA (reference sequence). Trimming cost V 4 bases and J 1 base; bases outside gene matches: 3. The CDR3 runs 13 residues. CDR3 residues: CSAKDRPNTEAFF. CDR3 bases: TGCAGTGCTAAGGACAGGCCGAACACTGAAGCTTTCTTT.

This clonotype was seen only a few times. This chain connects TRBV5-1 to TRBJ2-7; TRBD1 matches 7 bases. Trimming cost V 6 bases and J 2 bases; bases outside gene matches: 5. This CDR3 spans 13 amino acids. Germline V gene sequence: CDR1 SGHRS, CDR2 YFSETQ. DNA of the CDR3: TGCGCCAGCAAAGGGACAGATACCTACGAGCAGTACTTC. Its translation is CASKGTDTYEQYF.

The rearrangement uses TRBV20-1 and TRBJ2-3; TRBD2 aligns across 10 bases. This CDR3 is built from 15 residues. Germline lookup yields CDR1 DFQATT and CDR2 SNEGSKA (reference sequence). V lost 2 bases to trimming and J lost 1 base; unmatched junction nucleotides: 3. CDR3: CSARSGLAGTDTQYF. The CDR3 bases are TGCAGTGCTAGATCCGGACTAGCGGGCACAGATACGCAGTATTTT.

This clonotype was seen a few times. The genes are TRBV27 and TRBJ2-1, with 11 bases that match TRBD2. The J segment lost 8 bases and the V segment lost 5 bases, leaving 8 bases of the junction unmatched. The V gene's germline CDR1 is MNHEY and CDR2 SMNVEV (reference sequence). The CDR3 is 15 residues long. Written as DNA, the CDR3 is TGTGCCAGCAGTGTCTCCGGGACTAGCGGACATGAGCAGTTCTTC. Translation: CASSVSGTSGHEQFF.

The chain has TRBV10-3 and TRBJ1-1; 7 positions match TRBD1. From germline, CDR1 is ENHRY and CDR2 SYGVKD. This CDR3 is built from 15 residues. The ends lost 10 bases at V and 6 bases at J; junction bases unmatched: 17. The CDR3 protein is CATWDSDRPGPEAFF. CDR3 DNA sequence: TGTGCCACCTGGGACAGCGACCGACCCGGGCCTGAAGCTTTCTTT.

This clonotype has a count of ten or more. The rearrangement uses TRBV9 and TRBJ2-7; the D gene is possibly TRBD2 (6 bases). Trimming cost V 0 bases and J 2 bases, with 18 bases left between them. CDR1 is SGDLS and CDR2 is YYNGEE in the germline V gene. CDR3 length: 17 residues. As DNA, the CDR3 is TGTGCCAGCAGCGTAGTATGGGGGAGGCCCGCAACCTACGAGCAGTACTTC. Its protein product is CASSVVWGRPATYEQYF.